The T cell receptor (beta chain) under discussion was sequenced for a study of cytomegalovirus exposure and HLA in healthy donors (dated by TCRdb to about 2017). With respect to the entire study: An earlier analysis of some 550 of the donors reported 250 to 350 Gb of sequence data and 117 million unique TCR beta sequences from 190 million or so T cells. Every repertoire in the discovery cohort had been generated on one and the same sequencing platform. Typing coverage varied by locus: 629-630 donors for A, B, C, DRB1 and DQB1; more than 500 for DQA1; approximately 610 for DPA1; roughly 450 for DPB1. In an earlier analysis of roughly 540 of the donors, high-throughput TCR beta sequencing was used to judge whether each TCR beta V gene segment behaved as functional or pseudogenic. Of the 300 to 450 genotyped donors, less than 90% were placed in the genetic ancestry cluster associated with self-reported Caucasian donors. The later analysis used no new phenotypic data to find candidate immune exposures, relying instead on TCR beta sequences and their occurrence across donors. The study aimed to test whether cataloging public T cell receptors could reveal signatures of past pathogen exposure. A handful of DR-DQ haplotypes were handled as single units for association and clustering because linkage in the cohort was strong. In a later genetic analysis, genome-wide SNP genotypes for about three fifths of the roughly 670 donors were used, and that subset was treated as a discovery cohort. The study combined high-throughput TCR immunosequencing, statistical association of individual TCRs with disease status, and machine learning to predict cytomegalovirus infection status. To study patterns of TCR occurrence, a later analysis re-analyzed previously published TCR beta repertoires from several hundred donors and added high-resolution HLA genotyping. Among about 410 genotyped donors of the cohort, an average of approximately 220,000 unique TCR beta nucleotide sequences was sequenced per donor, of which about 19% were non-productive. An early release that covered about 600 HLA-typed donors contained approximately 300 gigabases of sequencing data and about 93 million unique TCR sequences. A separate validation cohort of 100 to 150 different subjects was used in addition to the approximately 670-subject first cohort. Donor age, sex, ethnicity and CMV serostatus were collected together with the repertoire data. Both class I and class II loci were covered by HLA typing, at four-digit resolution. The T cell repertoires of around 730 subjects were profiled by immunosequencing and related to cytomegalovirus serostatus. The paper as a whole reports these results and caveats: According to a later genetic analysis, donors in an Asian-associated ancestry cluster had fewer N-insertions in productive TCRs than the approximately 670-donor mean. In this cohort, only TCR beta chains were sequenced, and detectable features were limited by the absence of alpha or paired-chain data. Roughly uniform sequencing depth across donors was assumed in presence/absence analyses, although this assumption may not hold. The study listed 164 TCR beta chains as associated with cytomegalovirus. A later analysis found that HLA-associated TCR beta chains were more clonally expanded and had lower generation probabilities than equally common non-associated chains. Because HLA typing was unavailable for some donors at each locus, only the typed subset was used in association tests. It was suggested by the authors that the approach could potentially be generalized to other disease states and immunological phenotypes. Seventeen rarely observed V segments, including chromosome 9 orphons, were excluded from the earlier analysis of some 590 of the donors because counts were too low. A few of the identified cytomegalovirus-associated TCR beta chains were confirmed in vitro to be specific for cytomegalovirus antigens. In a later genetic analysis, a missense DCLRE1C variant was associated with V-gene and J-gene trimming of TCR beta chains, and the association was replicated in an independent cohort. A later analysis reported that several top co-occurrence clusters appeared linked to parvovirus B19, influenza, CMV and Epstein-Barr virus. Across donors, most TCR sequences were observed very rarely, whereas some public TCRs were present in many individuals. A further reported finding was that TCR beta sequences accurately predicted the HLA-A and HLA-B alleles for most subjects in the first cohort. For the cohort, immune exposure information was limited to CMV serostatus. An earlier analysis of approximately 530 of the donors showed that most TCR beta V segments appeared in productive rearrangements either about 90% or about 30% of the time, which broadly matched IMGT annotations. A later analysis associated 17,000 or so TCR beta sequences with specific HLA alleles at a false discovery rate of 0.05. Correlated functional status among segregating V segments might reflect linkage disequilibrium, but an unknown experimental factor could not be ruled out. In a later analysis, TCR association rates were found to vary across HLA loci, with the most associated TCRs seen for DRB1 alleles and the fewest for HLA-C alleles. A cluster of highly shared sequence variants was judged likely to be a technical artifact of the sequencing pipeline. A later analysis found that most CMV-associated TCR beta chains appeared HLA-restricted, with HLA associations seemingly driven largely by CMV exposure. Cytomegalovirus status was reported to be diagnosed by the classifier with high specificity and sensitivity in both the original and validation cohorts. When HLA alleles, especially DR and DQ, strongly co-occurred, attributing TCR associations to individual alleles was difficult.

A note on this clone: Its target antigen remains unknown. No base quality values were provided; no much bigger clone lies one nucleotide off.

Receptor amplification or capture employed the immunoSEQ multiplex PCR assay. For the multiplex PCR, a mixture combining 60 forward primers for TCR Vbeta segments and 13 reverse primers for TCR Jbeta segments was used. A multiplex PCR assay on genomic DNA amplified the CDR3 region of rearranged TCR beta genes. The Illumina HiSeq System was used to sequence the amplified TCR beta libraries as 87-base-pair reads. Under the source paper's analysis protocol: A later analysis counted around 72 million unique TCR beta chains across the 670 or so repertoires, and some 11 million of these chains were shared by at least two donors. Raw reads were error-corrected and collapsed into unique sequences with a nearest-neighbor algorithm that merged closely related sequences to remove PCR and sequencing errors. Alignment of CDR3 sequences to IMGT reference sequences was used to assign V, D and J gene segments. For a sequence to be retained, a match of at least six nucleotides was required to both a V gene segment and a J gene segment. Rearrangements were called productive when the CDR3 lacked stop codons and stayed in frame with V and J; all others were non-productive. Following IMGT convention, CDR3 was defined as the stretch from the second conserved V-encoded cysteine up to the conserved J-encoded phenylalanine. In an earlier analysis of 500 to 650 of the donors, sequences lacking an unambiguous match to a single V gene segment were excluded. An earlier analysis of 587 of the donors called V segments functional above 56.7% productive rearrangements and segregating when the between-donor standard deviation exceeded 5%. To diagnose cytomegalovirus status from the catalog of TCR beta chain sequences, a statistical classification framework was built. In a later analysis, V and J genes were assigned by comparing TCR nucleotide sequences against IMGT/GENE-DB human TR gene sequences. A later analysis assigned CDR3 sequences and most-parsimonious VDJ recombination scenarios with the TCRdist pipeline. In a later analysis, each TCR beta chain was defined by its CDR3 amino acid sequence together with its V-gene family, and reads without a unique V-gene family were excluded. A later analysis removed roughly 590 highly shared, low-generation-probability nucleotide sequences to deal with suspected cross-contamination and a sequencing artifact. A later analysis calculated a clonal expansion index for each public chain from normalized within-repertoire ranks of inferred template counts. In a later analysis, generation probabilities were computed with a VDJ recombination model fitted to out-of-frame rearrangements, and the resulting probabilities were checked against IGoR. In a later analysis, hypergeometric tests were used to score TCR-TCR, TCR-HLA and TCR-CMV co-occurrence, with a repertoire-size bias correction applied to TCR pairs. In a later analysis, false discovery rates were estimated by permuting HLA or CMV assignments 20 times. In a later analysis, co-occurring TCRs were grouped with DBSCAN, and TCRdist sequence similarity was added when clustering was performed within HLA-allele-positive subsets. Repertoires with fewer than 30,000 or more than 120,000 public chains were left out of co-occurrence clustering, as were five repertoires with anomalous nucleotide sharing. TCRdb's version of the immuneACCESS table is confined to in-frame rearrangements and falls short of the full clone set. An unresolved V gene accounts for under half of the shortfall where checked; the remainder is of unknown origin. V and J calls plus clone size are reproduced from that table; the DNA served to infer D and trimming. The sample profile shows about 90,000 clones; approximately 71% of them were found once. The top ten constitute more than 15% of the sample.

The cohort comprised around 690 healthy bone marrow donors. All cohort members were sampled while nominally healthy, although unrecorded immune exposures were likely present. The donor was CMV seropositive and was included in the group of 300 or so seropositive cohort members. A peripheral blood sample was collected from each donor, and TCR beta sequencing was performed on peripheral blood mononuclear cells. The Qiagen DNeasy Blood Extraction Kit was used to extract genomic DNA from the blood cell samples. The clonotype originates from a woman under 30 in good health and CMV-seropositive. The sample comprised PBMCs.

The nucleotide sequence is TGTGCCTGGAGTGGGGGGCTGGGCGGCAATCAGCCCCAGCATTTT. Protein translation: CAWSGGLGGNQPQHF. In this chain, TRBV30 is recombined with TRBJ1-5; a weak D assignment points to TRBD1 (6 bases agree). Cut back by 1 base and 2 bases, the V and J ends lie 12 bases apart. The germline V gene (reference sequence) yields GTSNPN for CDR1 and SVGIG for CDR2. Including cysteine and phenylalanine, the CDR3 has 15 amino acids. Only the CDR3 region is kept as DNA, spanning 45 bases read in frame from base 1.